The 30 T cell receptor beta chains below come from one sample, sequenced in a study of a mutant IDH1 vaccine in newly diagnosed glioma. Here immunoSEQ multiplex PCR was the method, and the copy in TCRdb shows in-frame clones only, minus some. This sample has about 56,000 clones, with 60% to 80% found just once. Described time point: week 47, end of study. The vaccine gave 300 ug of a 20-mer mutant IDH1 peptide subcutaneously per dose. These receptors have no known antigen. The sample in question was PBMCs, obtained from a glioma patient whose treatment included an IDH1 peptide vaccine. These TCRs come from a man aged 50 to 59 with glioma.

The V and J genes are TRBV30 and TRBJ2-2; D is undetermined. CDR1 is GTSNPN, CDR2 SVGIG, per germline (reference sequence). The CDR3 sequence is 10 residues long. Trimming removed 2 bases from V and 5 bases from J, with 0 bases in between. The chain's CDR3 is CAWSTGELFF. In nucleotides, the CDR3 is TGTGCCTGGAGTACCGGGGAGCTGTTTTTT.

This sequence joins TRBV6-6 and TRBJ1-1; D is uncertain. The CDR3 runs to 14 residues. Germline CDR1 MNHNY, CDR2 SVGAGI (reference sequence). The V and J ends lost 0 bases and 1 base respectively, with 6 bases between them. Here the CDR3 reads CASSYSSANTEAFF. CDR3 nucleotides: TGTGCCAGCAGTTACTCGTCCGCGAACACTGAAGCTTTCTTT.

To note about this clone: Distinct nucleotide sequences in the sample also encode this CDR3. The rearrangement uses TRBV18 and TRBJ2-7, with D perhaps TRBD1 or TRBD2 (5 bases each). Trimming cost V 6 bases and J 4 bases, with 10 bases left between them. Germline V lookup: CDR1 KGHSH, CDR2 LQKENI. The CDR3 runs 12 residues. CDR3: CASSRDGYEQYF. The CDR3 region has the DNA TGTGCCAGCTCTCGGGACGGTTACGAGCAGTACTTC.

This clone turned up a few times. The J gene is TRBJ1-2, the V gene TRBV19, with 8 nucleotides matching TRBD1. CDR3 length: 14 amino acids. V was pared by 7 bases and J by 3 bases, with 7 bases of the junction left unmatched. In germline, CDR1 is LNHDA, CDR2 SQIVND (reference sequence). The CDR3 bases are TGTGCCAGTATACCCGGGACAGGCCACTATGGCTACACCTTC. This translates into CASIPGTGHYGYTF.

The J gene is TRBJ1-2, the V gene TRBV18; TRBD1 is a possible D gene (5 bases). This CDR3 is built from 16 residues. Germline CDR1 KGHSH, CDR2 LQKENI. Between the trimmed V and J ends, which lost 0 bases and 2 bases, there was a span of 13 bases. The CDR3 nucleotides read TGTGCCAGCTCACCACCGGGGCGCCCCGAAAACTATGGCTACACCTTC. Amino acid sequence: CASSPPGRPENYGYTF.

The chain has TRBV4-2 and TRBJ1-2; 8 bases align to TRBD1. Looked up from germline, CDR1 is LGHNA and CDR2 is YNFKEQ. The CDR3 runs 13 residues. V gave up 0 bases and J gave up 13 bases; unmatched junction bases: 7. CDR3 DNA sequence: TGTGCCAGCAGCCAAGAACGGCAGGGGGCGGGCACCTTC. This codes for CASSQERQGAGTF.

The CDR3 coding sequence is TGTGCCAGCTCACCATGGGACGGCAATGAAAAACTGTTTTTT. This gives the protein CASSPWDGNEKLFF. This rearrangement joins TRBV18 to TRBJ1-4, with D possibly matching TRBD1 (5 bases). The CDR3 totals 14 residues. Germline CDR1 and CDR2: KGHSH and LQKENI. Trimming took 2 bases from V and 5 from J, leaving 9 bases between them.

The rearrangement joins TRBV19 to TRBJ2-2; D remains unclear. Germline lookup yields CDR1 LNHDA and CDR2 SQIVND (reference sequence). The germline V and J ends were trimmed by 6 bases and 0 bases, with 8 bases remaining between them. CDR3 length equals 14 residues. CDR3 protein: CASSKPANTGELFF. CDR3 nucleotides: TGTGCCAGTAGCAAGCCGGCGAACACCGGGGAGCTGTTTTTT.

Written as DNA, the CDR3 is TGTGCCTGGACCAGGGACACCGGGGAGCTGTTTTTT. Amino acids: CAWTRDTGELFF. The chain joins TRBV30 to TRBJ2-2; a possible D gene is TRBD1 (5 bases). Looked up from germline, CDR1 is GTSNPN and CDR2 is SVGIG (reference sequence). There are 12 residues in the CDR3. Deletions cut 4 bases from V and 3 bases from J, with 6 bases between.

The chain combines TRBV28 with TRBJ1-2; no firm D call. This CDR3 region has 12 residues. Trimming stripped 6 bases from V and 5 bases from J, with 10 bases between. Germline CDR1 is MDHEN and CDR2 is SYDVKM. CDR3 amino acids: CASRRFLYGYTF. The CDR3 nucleotides are TGTGCCAGCAGACGGTTCCTGTATGGCTACACCTTC.

V and J are TRBV10-3 and TRBJ1-2; TRBD1 agrees at 7 bases. This CDR3 has 14 amino acids. CDR1 and CDR2 from the germline V gene are ENHRY and SYGVKD. V shed 4 bases and J 3 bases; nucleotides not matched to a gene: 5. The CDR3 DNA reads as TGTGCCATCAGTGCCCGACAGGGCGACTATGGCTACACCTTC. Its protein product is CAISARQGDYGYTF.

The rearrangement links TRBV7-8 to TRBJ1-3; 7 nucleotides match TRBD1. J was trimmed by 0 bases and V by 5 bases; bases with no gene match: 7. This CDR3 comprises 16 residues. Germline V gives CDR1 SGHVS, CDR2 FQNEAQ. The CDR3 sequence: CASSAWDSFSGNTIYF. The CDR3 DNA is TGTGCCAGCAGCGCCTGGGACAGCTTCTCTGGAAACACCATATATTTT.

This chain uses TRBV29-1 with TRBJ2-1; 8 bases fit TRBD1. The CDR3 contains 13 residues. Looked up from germline, CDR1 is SQVTM and CDR2 is ANQGSEA. V was pared by 5 bases and J by 0 bases, with 0 bases of the junction left unmatched. CDR3 coding DNA: TGCAGCGTTACAGGGGGCTCCTACAATGAGCAGTTCTTC. It translates to CSVTGGSYNEQFF.

The J gene is TRBJ2-1, the V gene TRBV6-6; maybe TRBD1 (6 bases). The germline V and J ends were trimmed by 3 bases and 6 bases, with 15 bases remaining between them. Looked up from germline, CDR1 is MNHNY and CDR2 is SVGAGI (reference sequence). The CDR3 runs 15 residues. The CDR3 sequence is CASSYITGYGNEQFF. CDR3 nucleotides: TGTGCCAGCAGTTATATTACAGGGTATGGCAATGAGCAGTTCTTC.

The chain links TRBV5-4 to TRBJ2-3; D perhaps matches TRBD2 (6 bases). Germline V gene sequence: CDR1 SGHNT, CDR2 YYREEE (reference sequence). The CDR3 totals 14 residues. V lost 4 bases and J 5 bases, leaving 14 bases between the germline ends. In nucleotides, the CDR3 is TGTGCCAGCAGCGAGGGCGGGAAAAGAGATACGCAGTATTTT. Translating it yields CASSEGGKRDTQYF.

The J gene is TRBJ1-5, the V gene TRBV7-2, with no clear D. Trimming pared 5 bases from V and 12 bases from J, leaving 14 bases between. Per germline, CDR1 SGHTA and CDR2 FQGNSA. The CDR3 covers 12 residues. The CDR3 spells CASSTQFKYQHF. Here the CDR3 DNA reads TGTGCCAGCAGCACTCAGTTCAAGTACCAGCATTTT.

The chain carries TRBV7-2 and TRBJ2-2, with 10 bases identical to TRBD2. With 4 bases clipped from V and 4 bases from J, the junction kept 6 bases outside the gene matches. The CDR3 totals 16 residues. Germline CDR1 and CDR2: SGHTA and FQGNSA. The chain's CDR3 is CASSSSAGGRTGELFF. CDR3 nucleotides: TGTGCCAGCAGCTCATCAGCGGGGGGGCGCACCGGGGAGCTGTTTTTT.

This rearrangement joins TRBV19 to TRBJ2-1; either TRBD1 or TRBD2 may fit D (6 bases each). The CDR3 length is 15 residues. Trimming cost V 0 bases and J 5 bases, with 11 bases left between them. Germline V lookup: CDR1 LNHDA, CDR2 SQIVND (reference sequence). The chain's CDR3 is CASSIDRGANNEQFF. In nucleotides, the CDR3 is TGTGCCAGTAGTATAGATAGGGGGGCGAACAATGAGCAGTTCTTC.

The chain combines TRBV19 with TRBJ1-5, with D maybe TRBD1 (6 bases). CDR1 and CDR2 (germline): LNHDA, SQIVND (reference sequence). Trimming cost V 2 bases and J 5 bases, with 10 bases left between them. The CDR3 runs 14 residues. CDR3 nucleotides: TGTGCCAGTAGTATAAGACAGGCCCATCAGCCCCAGCATTTT. This sequence encodes CASSIRQAHQPQHF.

The gene calls are TRBV10-3 and TRBJ2-7; D gene uncertain. The CDR3 contains 14 residues. Germline V CDR1 and CDR2: ENHRY, SYGVKD. V lost 4 bases and J lost 0, with 10 bases in between. The CDR3 protein is CAISGTENSYEQYF. Here the CDR3 DNA reads TGTGCCATCAGTGGAACAGAGAACTCCTACGAGCAGTACTTC.

The rearrangement links TRBV5-1 to TRBJ2-1; 8 bases are a match to TRBD2. The junction had 5 bases not matched to a gene; V was cut back by 0 bases and J by 9 bases. The CDR3 spans 14 residues. CDR1 and CDR2 from the germline V gene are SGHRS and YFSETQ. The CDR3 reads CASSLDPGGSEQFF. CDR3 in DNA: TGCGCCAGCAGCTTGGACCCGGGAGGGAGTGAGCAGTTCTTC.

The CDR3 DNA follows: TGTGCCAGTAGAAAGGAATGGAATCAGCCCCAGCATTTT. The encoded protein is CASRKEWNQPQHF. V and J are TRBV19 and TRBJ1-5; no definite D call. The V gene lost 6 bases and the J gene lost 4 bases, with 10 bases spanning the gap. CDR3 length: 13 residues. Germline assignment: CDR1 LNHDA and CDR2 SQIVND (reference sequence).

The rearrangement uses TRBV10-3 and TRBJ1-3; no clear D. Trimming took off 2 bases at V and 2 bases at J, with 13 bases between the two ends. The CDR3 covers 16 residues. Germline loops: CDR1 ENHRY, CDR2 SYGVKD. CDR3 nucleotides: TGTGCCATCAGTGAGACGCTAACACCCACTGGAAACACCATATATTTT. It codes for CAISETLTPTGNTIYF.

The gene calls are TRBV9 and TRBJ2-7; a possible D gene is TRBD2 (6 bases). Germline values: CDR1 SGDLS, CDR2 YYNGEE. The CDR3 extends over 15 amino acids. Deletions cut 0 bases from V and 4 bases from J, with 14 bases between. CDR3 residues: CASSVAPWTTYEQYF. DNA for the CDR3: TGTGCCAGCAGCGTAGCTCCGTGGACTACTTACGAGCAGTACTTC.

The J gene is TRBJ1-5, the V gene TRBV18, with 10 positions matching TRBD1. CDR3 size: 16 residues. J gave up 1 base and V 3 bases, and 3 bases lay outside the gene matches. CDR1 and CDR2 from the germline V gene are KGHSH and LQKENI. CDR3 sequence: CASSPRQGASNQPQHF. In DNA form, the CDR3 reads TGTGCCAGCTCACCGCGACAGGGGGCGAGCAATCAGCCCCAGCATTTT.

DNA of the CDR3: TGTGCCAGCAGCGGACAGGGCGGGAACACTGAAGCTTTCTTT. This translates into CASSGQGGNTEAFF. This chain joins TRBV9 and TRBJ1-1; 7 nucleotides line up with TRBD1. Per germline, CDR1 SGDLS and CDR2 YYNGEE. J lost 1 base, V lost 3 bases, and 3 bases had no gene match. The CDR3 extends over 14 amino acids.

The chain is built from TRBV6-5 and TRBJ1-5, with 8 bases matching TRBD1. V lost 4 bases, J lost 5 bases, and 10 bases stayed unmatched. This CDR3 is 16 amino acids long. Germline V gene data show CDR1 as MNHEY and CDR2 as SVGAGI. CDR3 loop: CASSSPWTGKDQPQHF. The CDR3 nucleotides read TGTGCCAGCAGTTCCCCATGGACAGGGAAGGATCAGCCCCAGCATTTT.

This clone was detected once. This chain joins TRBV27 and TRBJ1-4; D is uncertain. CDR1 is MNHEY and CDR2 is SMNVEV in the germline V gene (reference sequence). V lost 6 bases and J lost 2, with 7 bases in between. CDR3 length: 13 amino acids. CDR3 in amino acids: CASRVLTNEKLFF. The CDR3, as DNA: TGTGCCAGCAGGGTCCTTACTAATGAAAAACTGTTTTTT.

The chain is built from TRBV5-1 and TRBJ2-1, with 9 bases fitting TRBD1. CDR1 is SGHRS and CDR2 is YFSETQ in the germline V gene. V gave up 4 bases and J gave up 2 bases; unmatched junction bases: 4. The CDR3 contains 15 residues. CDR3 nucleotide sequence: TGCGCCAGCAGCCAGGGACAGGGTACCTACAATGAGCAGTTCTTC. Translated, it gives CASSQGQGTYNEQFF. The whole variable domain, filled in from reference TRBV5-1 and TRBJ2-1, reads KAGVTQTPRYLIKTRGQQVTLSCSPISGHRSVSWYQQTPGQGLQFLFEYFSETQRNKGNFPGRFSGRQFSNSRSEMNVSTLELGDSALYLCASSQGQGTYNEQFFGPGTRLTVL.

This clone has a single count. The chain combines TRBV5-1 with TRBJ1-1; D unclear. Between the trimmed V and J ends, which lost 4 bases and 7 bases, there was a span of 23 bases. This CDR3 region has 16 residues. Looked up from germline, CDR1 is SGHRS and CDR2 is YFSETQ. CDR3 residues: CASSGVPGLEGVEAFF. The CDR3 DNA reads as TGCGCCAGCAGCGGAGTGCCCGGATTGGAAGGAGTTGAAGCTTTCTTT.